Listed here are 28 T cell receptor beta chains from one sample, sequenced in a study of cytotoxic CD8 clonotypes in ibrutinib-treated CLL. Clones were read by immunoSEQ multiplex PCR, and TCRdb kept only the in-frame ones, dropping some. The table records 90,000 to 150,000 clones, more than 55% of them present only once. The sequences come from PBMCs, collected after 24 months of ibrutinib treatment. The source is a human donor with chronic lymphocytic leukemia.

This rearrangement joins TRBV27 to TRBJ1-4, with 7 bases fitting TRBD1. CDR3 length: 15 amino acids. J was trimmed by 5 bases and V by 2 bases; bases with no gene match: 5. Germline V CDR1 and CDR2: MNHEY, SMNVEV (reference sequence). The chain's CDR3 is CASSLRGRGNEKLFF. The CDR3, as DNA: TGTGCCAGCAGTTTAAGGGGCAGGGGGAATGAAAAACTGTTTTTT.

This clone was counted a few times. The genes are TRBV5-1 and TRBJ1-6, with a weak D call TRBD1 (6 bases). Germline CDR1 reads SGHRS; CDR2 reads YFSETQ. The V end was cut by 4 bases, the J end by 8 bases, with 10 bases between. CDR3 size: 13 residues. In DNA, the CDR3 is TGCGCCAGCAGCACCAACAGGGATTCACCCCTCCACTTT. As protein: CASSTNRDSPLHF.

The rearrangement links TRBV4-1 to TRBJ1-1; D gene uncertain. Per the germline V gene, CDR1 is MGHRA and CDR2 is YSYEKL. V was trimmed by 4 bases and J by 3 bases, leaving 9 bases between them. The CDR3 loop spans 13 amino acids. CDR3 in DNA: TGCGCCAGCAGCCGACGAGTGGACACTGAAGCTTTCTTT. This translates into CASSRRVDTEAFF.

J is TRBJ1-5 and V is TRBV30; a weak D match, TRBD1 (5 bases). The germline V and J ends were trimmed by 4 bases and 3 bases, with 16 bases remaining between them. The CDR3 loop spans 15 amino acids. CDR1 GTSNPN and CDR2 SVGIG come from the germline V gene (reference sequence). The CDR3: CAWNSGGIPNQPQHF. Here the CDR3 DNA reads TGTGCCTGGAACTCTGGGGGGATCCCCAATCAGCCCCAGCATTTT. Complete variable domain (other parts from reference TRBV30 and TRBJ1-5): SQTIHQWPATLVQPVGSPLSLECTVEGTSNPNLYWYRQAAGRGLQLLFYSVGIGQISSEVPQNLSASRPQDRQFILSSKKLLLSDSGFYLCAWNSGGIPNQPQHFGDGTRLSIL.

The chain recombines TRBV7-2 with TRBJ2-7, with D possibly being TRBD2 (6 bases). Per germline, CDR1 SGHTA and CDR2 FQGNSA. Deletions cut 2 bases from V and 2 bases from J, with 16 bases between. The CDR3 has 16 amino acids. CDR3 nucleotide sequence: TGTGCCAGCAGCTTATACGGGGCCGGGGGAACCTACGAGCAGTACTTC. Encoded protein: CASSLYGAGGTYEQYF. The whole variable domain, remainder taken from reference TRBV7-2 and TRBJ2-7, is GAGVSQSPSNKVTEKGKDVELRCDPISGHTALYWYRQSLGQGLEFLIYFQGNSAPDKSGLPSDRFSAERTGGSVSTLTIQRTQQEDSAVYLCASSLYGAGGTYEQYFGPGTRLTVT.

This chain joins TRBV15 and TRBJ1-5; possible D gene TRBD1, 6 bases. The CDR3 loop spans 10 amino acids. In germline, CDR1 is LNHNV, CDR2 YYDKDF (reference sequence). The germline V and J ends were trimmed by 10 bases and 7 bases, with 8 bases remaining between them. DNA for the CDR3: TGTGCCATCGGACAGCAGCCCCAGCATTTT. Encoded protein: CAIGQQPQHF.

The gene calls are TRBV5-1 and TRBJ1-2; D gene ambiguous. Germline V CDR1 and CDR2: SGHRS, YFSETQ. V lost 0 bases and J lost 5, with 11 bases in between. The CDR3 has 14 residues. The CDR3 loop reads CASSLAGDGYGYTF. The CDR3 DNA reads TGCGCCAGCAGCTTGGCGGGAGACGGTTATGGCTACACCTTC.

On this clone: Additional DNA sequences in this sample encode the identical CDR3. V usage is TRBV18 and J usage is TRBJ1-4, with D unclear. V gave up 5 bases and J gave up 4 bases, with 5 bases separating them. Germline CDR1 reads KGHSH; CDR2 reads LQKENI. The CDR3 length is 12 residues. For the CDR3, the DNA is TGTGCCAGCTCAAGAGGTAATGAAAAACTGTTTTTT. It translates to CASSRGNEKLFF.

The J gene is TRBJ1-1, the V gene TRBV29-1; D is perhaps TRBD1 (6 bases). The germline V gene has CDR1 SQVTM and CDR2 ANQGSEA. The CDR3 has 13 amino acids. V was trimmed by 4 bases and J by 3 bases, leaving 12 bases between them. The CDR3 sequence is CSVVRGLYTEAFF. DNA of the CDR3: TGCAGCGTTGTAAGGGGGTTGTACACTGAAGCTTTCTTT.

The rearrangement links TRBV9 to TRBJ2-1; no reliable D call. From germline, CDR1 is SGDLS and CDR2 YYNGEE. V was pared by 0 bases and J by 9 bases, with 4 bases between. This CDR3 contains 11 residues. As DNA, the CDR3 is TGTGCCAGCAGCGTAGAGGGTGAGCAGTTCTTC. Its translation is CASSVEGEQFF.

V is TRBV11-1 and J is TRBJ2-5; 7 bases map to TRBD1. The CDR3 is 15 amino acids. Trimming removed 4 bases from V and 2 bases from J; junction bases left unmatched: 7. CDR1 is SGHAT, CDR2 FQDESV, per germline (reference sequence). CDR3 DNA sequence: TGTGCCAGCAGCTCCTTACAGGGGAAACAAGAGACCCAGTACTTC. Residues: CASSSLQGKQETQYF.

The J gene is TRBJ1-1, the V gene TRBV30; D unresolved. The germline gives CDR1 GTSNPN, CDR2 SVGIG (reference sequence). V lost 4 bases and J 0 bases, leaving 6 bases between the germline ends. This CDR3 is 12 amino acids long. The CDR3 bases are TGTGCCTGGACGCGGATGAACACTGAAGCTTTCTTT. Amino acid sequence: CAWTRMNTEAFF. Complete variable domain (other parts from reference TRBV30 and TRBJ1-1): SQTIHQWPATLVQPVGSPLSLECTVEGTSNPNLYWYRQAAGRGLQLLFYSVGIGQISSEVPQNLSASRPQDRQFILSSKKLLLSDSGFYLCAWTRMNTEAFFGQGTRLTVV.

This clone was counted a few times. The CDR3: CASSQEGQLYGYTF. The CDR3 DNA reads TGCGCCAGCAGCCAAGAGGGACAGCTCTATGGCTACACCTTC. The chain couples TRBV4-1 to TRBJ1-2; TRBD1 aligns across 7 bases. The junction had 2 bases not matched to a gene; V was cut back by 0 bases and J by 4 bases. Germline loops: CDR1 MGHRA, CDR2 YSYEKL. This CDR3 has 14 residues.

This clone turned up a few times. The gene calls are TRBV6-5 and TRBJ2-7; 7 bases line up with TRBD2. CDR1 is MNHEY and CDR2 is SVGAGI in the germline V gene. V lost 7 bases, J lost 6 bases, and 9 bases stayed unmatched. CDR3 length: 13 amino acids. The chain's CDR3 is CASTEFGGGEQYF. CDR3 nucleotide sequence: TGTGCCAGCACCGAATTTGGGGGGGGCGAGCAGTACTTC.

This clone was counted between two and nine times. The rearrangement joins TRBV30 to TRBJ2-2; possibly TRBD2 for D (6 bases). Germline loops: CDR1 GTSNPN, CDR2 SVGIG (reference sequence). This CDR3 is 11 amino acids long. The V and J ends lost 3 bases and 12 bases respectively, with 11 bases between them. The CDR3 DNA sequence: TGTGCCTGGAGCTCGGGGAGGAAGCTGTTTTTT. Protein: CAWSSGRKLFF.

A few counts support this clone. The V gene is TRBV6-4, the J gene TRBJ2-2; no definite D call. V lost 6 bases, J lost 5 bases, and 13 bases lay in between. The CDR3 spans 14 residues. Germline V CDR1 and CDR2: MRHNA, SNTAGT. The CDR3 coding sequence is TGTGCCAGCAGCATAGGGTCAGGTACCGGGGAGCTGTTTTTT. Encoded protein: CASSIGSGTGELFF.

Only one count was recorded for this clone. This sample also contains other DNA sequences that code for the same CDR3. V usage is TRBV5-1 and J usage is TRBJ2-7; 10 bases match TRBD1. CDR1 is SGHRS and CDR2 is YFSETQ in the germline V gene. This CDR3 contains 14 residues. The ends lost 4 bases at V and 0 bases at J; junction bases unmatched: 1. The chain's CDR3 is CASSRTGGSYEQYF. The CDR3 region has the DNA TGCGCCAGCAGCCGGACAGGGGGCTCCTACGAGCAGTACTTC.

The chain joins TRBV9 to TRBJ1-1; D is ambiguous. The CDR3 totals 12 residues. V lost 5 bases, J lost 2 bases, and 7 bases lay in between. From germline, CDR1 is SGDLS and CDR2 YYNGEE. The CDR3: CASSVLNTEAFF. CDR3 sequence (DNA): TGTGCCAGCAGTGTACTCAACACTGAAGCTTTCTTT.

The sample holds many counts of this clone. The chain is built from TRBV14 and TRBJ1-1; D remains unclear. Per the germline V gene, CDR1 is SGHDN and CDR2 is FVKESK. This CDR3 region has 13 residues. Deletions cut 1 base from V and 11 bases from J, with 14 bases between. As DNA, the CDR3 is TGTGCCAGCAGCCAAGTTGGTGCGGGGTGGGCTTTCTTT. This encodes CASSQVGAGWAFF.

This clone was detected only once. The chain couples TRBV5-1 to TRBJ2-7; possibly TRBD1 for D (6 bases). The V and J ends lost 0 bases and 1 base respectively, with 8 bases between them. The V gene's germline CDR1 is SGHRS and CDR2 YFSETQ. This CDR3 has 14 amino acids. For the CDR3, the DNA is TGCGCCAGCAGCTTGGACAGGGATTCCTACGAGCAGTACTTC. Encoded protein: CASSLDRDSYEQYF.

The chain carries TRBV29-1 and TRBJ1-2, with D maybe TRBD1 (5 bases). The CDR3 length is 11 residues. Germline V gene sequence: CDR1 SQVTM, CDR2 ANQGSEA. CDR3 in DNA: TGCAGGATAAGGGACGTCGATGGCTACACCTTC. Translated: CRIRDVDGYTF.

This clone was detected a few times. The same CDR3 can be traced to other DNA sequences in this sample. J is TRBJ1-3 and V is TRBV7-2; D is undetermined. Germline CDR1 SGHTA, CDR2 FQGNSA. The V gene lost 0 bases and the J gene lost 0 bases, with 6 bases spanning the gap. The CDR3 runs to 15 residues. CDR3 nucleotide sequence: TGTGCCAGCAGCTTAGCGGGGTCCTCTGGAAACACCATATATTTT. Its protein is CASSLAGSSGNTIYF.

The genes are TRBV6-5 and TRBJ2-3; TRBD1 matches at 9 bases. The germline gives CDR1 MNHEY, CDR2 SVGAGI. V lost 7 bases, J lost 3 bases, and 5 bases stayed unmatched. The CDR3 runs 14 residues. For the CDR3, the DNA is TGTGCCAGCATCTCAGGGACAGGGACAGATACGCAGTATTTT. It is translated as CASISGTGTDTQYF.

V is TRBV10-3 and J is TRBJ2-3; tentative D call: TRBD1 (6 bases). CDR1 ENHRY and CDR2 SYGVKD come from the germline V gene. The germline V and J ends were trimmed by 10 bases and 2 bases, with 22 bases remaining between them. This CDR3 region has 16 residues. The CDR3 reads CATTSGAGASTDTQYF. The CDR3, as DNA: TGTGCCACCACCTCCGGGGCAGGGGCCTCCACAGATACGCAGTATTTT.

The V and J genes are TRBV30 and TRBJ2-2, with 7 bases lining up with TRBD2. The CDR3 is 13 residues long. The V and J ends lost 4 bases and 5 bases, in that order; junction bases with no gene match: 4. The germline V gene encodes CDR1 GTSNPN and CDR2 SVGIG (reference sequence). The CDR3 nucleotides are TGTGCCTGGACGACTAGCCCGACCGGGGAGCTGTTTTTT. It codes for CAWTTSPTGELFF.

J is TRBJ2-7 and V is TRBV7-2; tentatively, D is TRBD1 (6 bases). The V end was cut by 2 bases, the J end by 3 bases, with 14 bases between. The CDR3 runs 15 residues. Germline loops: CDR1 SGHTA, CDR2 FQGNSA. DNA of the CDR3: TGTGCCAGCAGCTTATCGCGGACAGAGATCTACGAGCAGTACTTC. Protein sequence: CASSLSRTEIYEQYF.

V is TRBV18 and J is TRBJ2-3, with TRBD1 identical over 8 bases. The germline CDR1 and CDR2 sequences are KGHSH and LQKENI. Germline trimming cut 6 bases from V and 5 bases from J; bases unmatched to any gene: 7. The CDR3 consists of 14 residues. CDR3 bases: TGTGCCAGCTCGCTCGGACAGGGATTAGATACGCAGTATTTT. This sequence encodes CASSLGQGLDTQYF.

The chain couples TRBV30 to TRBJ1-3; 8 bases are a match to TRBD1. The CDR3 is 13 amino acids. The V segment lost 7 bases and the J segment 1 base; nucleotides outside the gene matches: 3. CDR1 and CDR2 from the germline V gene are GTSNPN and SVGIG (reference sequence). CDR3 amino acids: CASTGGSGNTIYF. The DNA for the CDR3 is TGTGCCTCTACAGGGGGTTCTGGAAACACCATATATTTT. The full variable domain, completed using reference TRBV30 and TRBJ1-3, is SQTIHQWPATLVQPVGSPLSLECTVEGTSNPNLYWYRQAAGRGLQLLFYSVGIGQISSEVPQNLSASRPQDRQFILSSKKLLLSDSGFYLCASTGGSGNTIYFGEGSWLTVV.